This is a list of T cell receptor beta chains from one sample in a study of siplizumab effects on memory and regulatory T cells. The data were produced by immunoSEQ multiplex PCR, yet TCRdb's version contains in-frame clones alone and is incomplete. The top ten clones hold about 2.4% of a sample with 85,000 to 130,000 clones, around 92% of them seen once. Sequenced input: CD4+ T cells sorted from blood. The receptors come from a human donor in good health. Some clones in this sample may be carry-over from other donors' samples. Both conserved end residues are part of each CDR3. The order of the fields is clone size, J gene, V gene, D gene, CDR3 protein, CDR3 DNA. A D gene is named only where the DNA matches it firmly. Clone size is stated in some rows and not others, as once, few, many or a class when expanded.

>.|TRBJ2-3|TRBV27|TRBD2
CASSFGGGDTDTQYF
TGTGCCAGCAGTTTTGGGGGAGGGGACACAGATACGCAGTATTTT
>.|TRBJ1-1|TRBV28|.
CATRLLNTEAFF
TGTGCCACCAGACTGTTGAACACTGAAGCTTTCTTT
>.|TRBJ2-3|TRBV9|.
CASSVGSSLGTDTQYF
TGTGCCAGCAGCGTCGGAAGTAGTTTGGGCACAGATACGCAGTATTTT
>.|TRBJ1-3|TRBV5-6|.
CASSLKSAGNTIYF
TGTGCCAGCAGCTTGAAGTCTGCTGGAAACACCATATATTTT
>.|TRBJ1-3|TRBV10-2|.
CASRNTGYSGNTIYF
TGCGCCAGCAGGAATACAGGGTACTCTGGAAACACCATATATTTT
>.|TRBJ2-3|TRBV2|.
CASSEGGGGRDTQYF
TGTGCCAGCAGTGAAGGCGGAGGGGGAAGAGATACGCAGTATTTT
>.|TRBJ1-2|TRBV9|.
CASSVAVSINYGYTF
TGTGCCAGCAGCGTAGCAGTGAGCATAAACTATGGCTACACCTTC
>.|TRBJ2-5|TRBV4-2|TRBD2
CASSQEPSEAGARNIQETQYF
TGTGCCAGCAGCCAGGAACCATCTGAAGCGGGAGCCCGAAACATCCAAGAGACCCAGTACTTC
>.|TRBJ1-1|TRBV7-9|.
CASSWSRNTEAFF
TGTGCCAGCAGCTGGTCCAGGAACACTGAAGCTTTCTTT
>.|TRBJ2-7|TRBV2|TRBD1
CASSVSLDRVYYEQYF
TGTGCCAGCAGTGTCAGTCTGGACAGGGTCTATTACGAGCAGTACTTC
>.|TRBJ1-4|TRBV6-5|.
CASSYRDEKLFF
TGTGCCAGCAGTTACCGGGATGAAAAACTGTTTTTT
>.|TRBJ2-1|TRBV18|.
CASSLDREQFF
TGTGCCAGCTCACTTGACAGGGAGCAGTTCTTC
>.|TRBJ2-1|TRBV6-5|.
CASSYSADYNEQFF
TGTGCCAGCAGTTACTCTGCGGACTACAATGAGCAGTTCTTC
>once|TRBJ1-2|TRBV28|.
CASSRGDYGYTF
TGTGCCAGCAGCCGGGGCGACTATGGCTACACCTTC
>.|TRBJ1-2|TRBV5-8|.
CASMRYHPRKTYGF
TGTGCCAGCATGCGTTATCATCCACGAAAGACCTATGGCTTC
>.|TRBJ2-4|TRBV4-2|.
CASSQGDGVLNIQYF
TGTGCCAGCAGCCAAGGGGACGGAGTTCTAAACATTCAGTACTTC
>.|TRBJ2-2|TRBV7-2|.
CASSWDHRAGELFF
TGTGCCAGCAGCTGGGACCACAGGGCCGGGGAGCTGTTTTTT
>.|TRBJ2-7|TRBV6-1|.
CASSESHYEQYF
TGTGCCAGCAGTGAATCGCACTACGAGCAGTACTTC
>.|TRBJ2-5|TRBV7-9|.
CASSLVPRPEETQYF
TGTGCCAGCAGCTTAGTACCCAGACCCGAGGAGACCCAGTACTTC
>.|TRBJ2-2|TRBV9|.
CASSVLATGELFF
TGTGCCAGCAGCGTTCTGGCGACCGGGGAGCTGTTTTTT
>.|TRBJ1-2|TRBV5-4|TRBD1
CASNLARTGAYYGYTF
TGTGCCAGCAACTTAGCCCGGACAGGGGCCTACTATGGCTACACCTTC
>.|TRBJ2-5|TRBV7-9|.
CASSLGGVQETQYF
TGTGCCAGCAGCTTAGGTGGGGTACAAGAGACCCAGTACTTC
>.|TRBJ1-2|TRBV7-9|.
CASSYRQTNYGYTF
TGTGCCAGCAGCTACCGACAGACGAACTATGGCTACACCTTC
>.|TRBJ2-7|TRBV28|.
CASSRRMVSYEQYF
TGTGCCAGCAGCCGCCGAATGGTCTCCTACGAGCAGTACTTC
>.|TRBJ1-1|TRBV11-2|.
CASSLDIGWGINTEAFF
TGTGCCAGCAGCTTAGATATCGGTTGGGGAATAAACACTGAAGCTTTCTTT
>once|TRBJ2-2|TRBV11-1|TRBD2
CASSLAGGGLAGELFF
TGTGCCAGCAGCTTAGCCGGGGGGGGACTCGCCGGGGAGCTGTTTTTT
>once|TRBJ2-1|TRBV28|TRBD2
CASSFGLAGYNEQFF
TGTGCCAGCAGTTTTGGACTAGCGGGGTACAATGAGCAGTTCTTC
>.|TRBJ1-5|TRBV19|TRBD1
CASSDLITGTGGPKQPQHF
TGTGCCAGTAGTGACCTCATTACCGGGACAGGGGGCCCTAAACAGCCCCAGCATTTT
>.|TRBJ2-5|TRBV12-2|.
CASRLVYGGGNETQYF
TGTGCAAGTCGCTTAGTCTACGGTGGGGGAAACGAGACCCAGTACTTC
>once|TRBJ2-1|TRBV18|.
CASSPGAGQFF
TGTGCCAGCTCACCGGGGGCCGGGCAGTTCTTC
>many|TRBJ2-2|TRBV5-4|.
CASSWGLDNTGELFF
TGTGCCAGCAGCTGGGGACTGGATAACACCGGGGAGCTGTTTTTT
>once|TRBJ2-7|TRBV20-1|.
CSGQRSYEQYF
TGCAGTGGACAGCGCTCCTACGAGCAGTACTTC
>.|TRBJ2-7|TRBV7-2|.
CASSLAGEQYF
TGTGCCAGCAGCTTAGCCGGCGAGCAGTACTTC
>.|TRBJ2-2|TRBV21-1|.
CASSKRYKVAGNTGELFF
TGTGCCAGCAGCAAAAGATATAAGGTAGCGGGAAACACCGGGGAGCTGTTTTTT
>.|TRBJ2-3|TRBV5-6|.
CASSSGLSLNTQYF
TGTGCCAGCAGCTCCGGACTTAGTTTAAATACGCAGTATTTT
>.|TRBJ2-2|TRBV14|.
CASSRLRDTGELFF
TGTGCCAGCAGCCGACTTAGGGACACCGGGGAGCTGTTTTTT
>.|TRBJ1-3|TRBV6-5|.
CASSYGPASGNTIYF
TGTGCCAGCAGTTACGGTCCGGCCTCTGGAAACACCATATATTTT
>.|TRBJ2-5|TRBV27|TRBD2
CASSPTGGRRETQYF
TGTGCCAGCAGTCCGACCGGGGGGAGGCGAGAGACCCAGTACTTC
>.|TRBJ1-1|TRBV18|TRBD1
CASSGQGLGTEAFF
TGTGCCAGCTCGGGACAGGGTTTGGGCACTGAAGCTTTCTTT
>.|TRBJ1-3|TRBV14|.
CASSPVSGNTIYF
TGTGCCAGCAGCCCGGTCTCTGGAAACACCATATATTTT
>.|TRBJ2-7|TRBV10-3|TRBD2
CAICDLTSGSYEQYF
TGTGCCATCTGCGATCTTACTAGCGGGAGTTACGAGCAGTACTTC
>.|TRBJ2-1|TRBV6-1|.
CASSEAGLYNEQFF
TGTGCCAGCAGTGAAGCGGGCCTTTACAATGAGCAGTTCTTC
>few|TRBJ1-2|TRBV18|TRBD1
CASSSSDRGRYGYTF
TGTGCCAGCTCGTCTTCCGACAGGGGACGCTATGGCTACACCTTC
>.|TRBJ2-3|TRBV12-5|.
CASGLGVDTDTQYF
TGTGCTAGTGGTTTAGGGGTTGACACAGATACGCAGTATTTT
>.|TRBJ1-5|TRBV2|.
CASMGGYNQPQHF
TGTGCCAGCATGGGAGGATATAATCAGCCCCAGCATTTT